This T cell receptor (beta chain) was obtained from a study of identical twins. The study, taken as a whole, reports: Cord blood's abundant beta clonotypes had fewer insertions, unlike memory repertoires. Where out-of-frame alpha sequences were twin-shared, they showed excess low generation probability.

TCRdb passed the 5' RACE reads through MiXCR, listing each CDR3 protein once. The sample lists 700,000 or so distinct CDR3 sequences, under 9% occurring once. Remarks on this clonotype: The antigen remains unidentified.

Healthy Caucasian donors formed the entire cohort. The CDR3 loop spans 17 amino acids. With V trimmed by 0 bases and J by 8 bases, 11 bases remained unmatched. From germline, CDR1 is SGDLS and CDR2 YYNGEE. The sample was also linked to a second study, of yellow fever vaccine responses in identical twins.

The sequenced sample was PBMCs. The chain recombines TRBV9 with TRBJ2-1, with 10 bases that match TRBD2. The origin of this receptor is a woman between 18 and 29 years old in good health. The CDR3 coding sequence is TGTGCCAGCAGCGTAGCGCCGGTTCTAGCGGGAGATGATGAGCAGTTCTTC. Translation gives CASSVAPVLAGDDEQFF.